This record covers a single TCR beta chain. This clone showed up just once. Its antigen specificity is not known. No base quality values were provided; no much bigger clone lies one nucleotide off. CDR1 and CDR2 were assigned from the germline V gene (reference sequence) as LNHDA and SQIVND. Trimming accounts for 1 base at V and 5 bases at J, while the number of junction bases matched to no gene is 7. From its cysteine to its phenylalanine, the CDR3 spans 16 amino acids. The entry retains the CDR3 DNA only, 48 bases that are in frame from base 1. Receptor libraries were prepared by the immunoSEQ multiplex PCR assay. A mixture of 60 forward primers for TCR Vbeta segments and 13 reverse primers for TCR Jbeta segments was used in the multiplex PCR. The CDR3 region of rearranged TCR beta genes was amplified from genomic DNA with a multiplex PCR assay. The amplified TCR beta libraries were sequenced on the Illumina HiSeq System as 87-base-pair reads. The published analysis was carried out like this. A later analysis tallied about 77 million unique TCR beta chains across the 700 or so repertoires, and around 10 million of those chains were shared by two or more donors. Raw reads were error-corrected and collapsed into unique sequences by a nearest-neighbor algorithm in which closely related sequences were merged to remove PCR and sequencing errors. V, D and J gene segments were assigned by aligning CDR3 sequences to IMGT reference sequences. For a sequence to be retained, a match of at least six nucleotides was required to both a V gene segment and a J gene segment. Rearrangements were classified as productive when the CDR3 lacked stop codons and remained in frame with V and J, and all other rearrangements were classified as non-productive. Following IMGT convention, CDR3 was defined as the stretch from the second conserved V-encoded cysteine to the conserved J-encoded phenylalanine. Sequences without an unambiguous match to a single V gene segment were excluded from the earlier analysis of 450 to 750 of the donors. An earlier analysis of 587 of the donors classified V segments as functional when productive rearrangements were above 56.7% and as segregating when the standard deviation between donors was above 5%. A statistical classification framework was developed to diagnose cytomegalovirus status using the catalog of TCR beta chain sequences. In a later analysis, TCR nucleotide sequences were compared against IMGT/GENE-DB human TR gene sequences so that V and J genes could be assigned. The TCRdist pipeline was used in a later analysis to assign CDR3 sequences and most-parsimonious VDJ recombination scenarios. A later analysis defined each TCR beta chain by its CDR3 amino acid sequence plus V-gene family, and excluded reads lacking a unique V-gene family. To address suspected cross-contamination and a sequencing artifact, a later analysis removed 592 highly shared, low-generation-probability nucleotide sequences. For each public chain, a later analysis derived a clonal expansion index from normalized ranks of inferred template counts within each repertoire. In a later analysis, generation probabilities were computed with a VDJ recombination model fitted to out-of-frame rearrangements, and the resulting probabilities were checked against IGoR. In a later analysis, TCR-TCR, TCR-HLA and TCR-CMV co-occurrence was scored with hypergeometric tests, and a repertoire-size bias correction was applied to TCR pairs. A later analysis estimated false discovery rates by permuting HLA or CMV assignments 20 times. In a later analysis, co-occurring TCRs were grouped using DBSCAN, with TCRdist sequence similarity added in when clustering inside HLA-allele-positive subsets. Co-occurrence clustering excluded repertoires with fewer than 30,000 or more than 120,000 public chains, plus five with anomalous nucleotide sharing. Imported from immuneACCESS, the table was reduced by TCRdb to in-frame sequences with V and J called. These copies leave out some clones; in studies compared against another copy, an unresolved V gene accounts for under half, and the cause of the remainder is not known. V and J calls plus clone size are reproduced from that table; the DNA served to infer D and trimming. The sample has approximately 170,000 clones on record, roughly four fifths of them singletons. The top ten constitute roughly 1.9% of the sample.

These data belong to a study of cytomegalovirus exposure and HLA in healthy donors (dated 2017 in TCRdb). Turning to the overall study: According to an earlier analysis of 550 to 700 of the donors, some 180 million T cells yielded 120 million or so unique TCR beta sequences and about 300 Gb of sequence data. Roughly 300 gigabases of sequencing data and tens of millions of unique TCR sequences were included in an early release covering 550 to 650 HLA-typed donors. Of the roughly 390 genotyped donors, approximately 81% were placed in the genetic ancestry cluster associated with self-reported Caucasian donors. The study aimed to test whether signatures of past pathogen exposure could be identified by cataloging public T cell receptors. The study profiled the T cell repertoires of about 640 subjects by immunosequencing and related them to cytomegalovirus serostatus. A separate validation cohort of more than 100 different subjects was used in addition to the approximately 700-subject first cohort. To predict cytomegalovirus infection status, the study brought together high-throughput TCR immunosequencing, statistical association of individual TCRs with disease status, and machine learning. A later analysis re-examined previously published TCR beta repertoires from more than 650 donors and added high-resolution HLA genotyping to investigate patterns of TCR occurrence. Rather than drawing on any new phenotypic data, the later analysis identified candidate immune exposures from TCR beta sequences and the way those sequences occurred across donors. To decide whether each TCR beta V gene segment behaved as functional or pseudogenic, an earlier analysis of approximately 590 of the donors relied on high-throughput TCR beta sequencing. Alongside the repertoire data, information on donor age, sex, ethnicity and CMV serostatus was compiled. A later genetic analysis took genome-wide SNP genotypes for about three fifths of the roughly 670 donors and used that subset as a discovery cohort. All discovery cohort repertoires had been generated using a single sequencing platform. HLA typing included class I and class II loci at four-digit resolution. The number of typed donors differed by locus: about 629-630 for A, B, C, DRB1 and DQB1; approximately 520 for DQA1; 606 for DPA1; and about 450 for DPB1. Four to six DR-DQ haplotypes were handled as single units for association and clustering, since linkage in the cohort was strong. Among 300 to 450 genotyped donors of the cohort, an average of about 240,000 unique TCR beta nucleotide sequences were sequenced per donor, around a sixth of them non-productive. Results and caveats for the whole study, not just this receptor: In a later analysis, HLA-associated TCR beta chains showed more clonal expansion and lower generation probabilities than non-associated chains that were equally common. A later analysis found that most CMV-associated TCR beta chains appeared HLA-restricted, with HLA associations seemingly driven largely by CMV exposure. This cohort had only TCR beta chains sequenced, and the lack of alpha or paired-chain data limited which features could be detected. The study listed approximately 160 TCR beta chains as associated with cytomegalovirus. Presence/absence analyses assumed roughly uniform sequencing depth across donors, an assumption that may not hold. In both the original and validation cohorts, the classifier was reported to diagnose cytomegalovirus status with high specificity and sensitivity. The authors suggested that the approach could potentially be generalized to other disease states and immunological phenotypes. In a later analysis, some 17,000 TCR beta sequences were associated with specific HLA alleles at a false discovery rate of 0.05. In an earlier analysis of some 500 of the donors, most TCR beta V segments were observed in productive rearrangements about 87% or about 30% of the time, broadly matching IMGT annotations. In a later analysis, the rate of TCR association differed among HLA loci, with DRB1 alleles having the most associated TCRs and HLA-C alleles having the fewest. When HLA alleles, especially DR and DQ, strongly co-occurred, attributing TCR associations to individual alleles was difficult. Across donors, most TCR sequences were observed very rarely, whereas some public TCRs were present in many individuals. Because HLA typing was unavailable for some donors at each locus, only the typed subset was used in association tests. A further reported finding was that TCR beta sequences accurately predicted the HLA-A and HLA-B alleles for most subjects in the first cohort. An association between a missense DCLRE1C variant and V-gene and J-gene trimming of TCR beta chains was found in a later genetic analysis and replicated in an independent cohort. A later genetic analysis reported fewer N-insertions in productive TCRs among donors in an Asian-associated ancestry cluster than the approximately 700-donor mean. Some IMGT-functional V segments, including TRBV6-2 and TRBV6-3, could not be distinguished by the 87-base-pair reads and were therefore excluded. Roughly 17 rarely observed V segments, including chromosome 9 orphons, were excluded from the earlier analysis of several hundred of the donors because counts were too low. Immune exposure information for the cohort was limited to CMV serostatus. A few of the identified cytomegalovirus-associated TCR beta chains were confirmed in vitro to be specific for cytomegalovirus antigens. Correlated functional status among segregating V segments might reflect linkage disequilibrium, but an unknown experimental factor could not be ruled out. Several of the top co-occurrence clusters appeared to be linked to parvovirus B19, influenza, CMV and Epstein-Barr virus, according to a later analysis. A cluster of highly shared sequence variants was judged likely to be a technical artifact of the sequencing pipeline.

In total, more than 500 healthy bone marrow donors made up the cohort. All cohort members were sampled while nominally healthy, although unrecorded immune exposures were likely present. The donor was CMV seropositive and belonged to the group of 250 to 350 seropositive cohort members. Every donor gave a peripheral blood sample, and the peripheral blood mononuclear cells from that sample were used for TCR beta sequencing. Genomic DNA extraction from the blood cell samples was performed with the Qiagen DNeasy Blood Extraction Kit. Source material: PBMCs. This clonotype originated in a woman aged 30 to 39 in good health and CMV-seropositive. The sequence is built from TRBV19 and TRBJ1-1; TRBD1 lines up with 10 middle nucleotides. This receptor carries the CDR3 CASSIVTGGGSTEAFF. DNA sequence: TGTGCCAGTAGTATAGTGACAGGGGGCGGTTCGACTGAAGCTTTCTTT.